This T cell receptor beta chain was identified in a study of shared clonotypes between healthy human individuals. Whole-study results and caveats: Naive subsets typically showed greater estimated richness than memory subsets. The genetic and exposure-history diversity represented was limited by few donors.

To note about this clone: Its antigen is unidentified.

The CDR3 contains 16 residues. Trimming took off 1 base at V and 0 bases at J, with 10 bases between the two ends. The germline CDR1 and CDR2 sequences are SGHVS and FQNEAQ. Produced via immunoSEQ multiplex PCR; TCRdb's table is partial and in-frame only. The sample records 2 million to 3 million clones, approximately 93% being singletons. This sequence joins TRBV7-8 and TRBJ1-5, with D unresolved. The source is a man aged 18 to 30 in good health. Some clones in this sample may be carry-over from other donors' samples. The sequenced sample was naive CD4+ T cells from PBMCs. Sample subset: CD45RA+ positively selected. CDR3 bases: TGTGCCAGCAGCTTAGTATACGGATTTAGCAATCAGCCCCAGCATTTT. Residues: CASSLVYGFSNQPQHF.